This T cell receptor beta chain appears in the sequencing data of a study of blood T cells in healthy people across ages. Study-level results: With age, beta diversity per million T cells declined roughly linearly, significantly by 35 to 40.

A second roughly 6 to 11 cycle PCR used barcoded and J-beta primers. TCRdb reprocessed the 5' RACE reads with MiXCR, giving one entry per CDR3 protein. The table has around 1.1 million distinct CDR3 sequences, roughly two fifths seen once; the top ten hold over 10%. In the case of this clonotype: What it binds is not known.

Germline assignment: CDR1 SEHNR and CDR2 FQNEAQ (reference sequence). Trimming removed 1 base from V and 0 bases from J, with 10 bases in between. The CDR3 runs 15 residues. The sequencing input was blood. The source of this sequence is a man aged 18-30 years in good health. The genes are TRBV7-9 and TRBJ2-7; D unclear. The CDR3 here is CASSLGPRSSYEQYF. CDR3 bases: TGTGCCAGCAGCTTAGGGCCGAGGAGCTCCTACGAGCAGTACTTC.